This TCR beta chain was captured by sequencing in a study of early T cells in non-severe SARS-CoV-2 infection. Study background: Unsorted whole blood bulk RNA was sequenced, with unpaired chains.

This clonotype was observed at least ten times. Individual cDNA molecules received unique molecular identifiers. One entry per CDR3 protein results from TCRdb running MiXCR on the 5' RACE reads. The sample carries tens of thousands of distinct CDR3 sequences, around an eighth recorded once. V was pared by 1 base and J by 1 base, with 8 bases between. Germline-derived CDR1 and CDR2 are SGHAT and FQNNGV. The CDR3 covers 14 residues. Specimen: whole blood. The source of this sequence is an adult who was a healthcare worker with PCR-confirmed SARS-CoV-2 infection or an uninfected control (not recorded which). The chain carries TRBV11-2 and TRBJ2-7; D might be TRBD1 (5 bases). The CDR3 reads CASSLGQLSYEQYF. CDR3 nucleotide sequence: TGTGCCAGCAGCTTAGGACAGTTGTCCTACGAGCAGTACTTC.